This T cell receptor beta chain was captured in a study of T cells expressing NK-cell markers. Overall study context: TCR beta repertoires came from sorted CD3+CD56+NKG2C+, CD3+CD56+NKG2C- and CD3+CD56-NKG2C+ T cells. Seropositivity for HCMV was found in seven of the eight sequenced donors, with one seronegative.

The germline V gene encodes CDR1 MNHNY and CDR2 SVGAGI (reference sequence). CDR3 length: 13 residues. The cDNA for TCR beta came from 5'RACE template switching with UMIs. Each CDR3 protein gets one entry in TCRdb, which reprocessed the 5' RACE reads and gives no DNA. Seen in this sample are a few hundred thousand distinct CDR3 sequences; the ten most common clones hold almost 1.5%. As for this clonotype: Its antigen is not identified.

General study points: A range of 1.0-7.0% of CD8+ T cells consisted of dominant NKG2C+ clonotypes in 5 or 6 donors.

This sequence joins TRBV6-6 and TRBJ1-1; TCRdb's D call, TRBD1, is unchecked because there is no DNA. The sequencing input was blood T cells: a sorted CD56 or NKG2C T cell subset, CD4+ or CD8+ T cells, or bulk PBMC T cells (not recorded which). This TCR came from a woman aged 50 to 60 in good health. The CDR3 is CASTTTVNTEAFF.